This T cell receptor beta chain was sequenced in a study of blood T cell repertoires in COVID-19 (dated by TCRdb to 2019 to 2021). For the wider study: Collaborator samples came from the United States, Italy and Spain and covered acute and convalescent phases of COVID-19. Samples came from the ongoing ImmuneRACE study (first 160 participants) plus 1,254 subjects from 6 global collaborators. The prospective study material was composed of cDNA or gDNA derived from T cells, B-cell-depleted T cells, or PBMCs. The repertoires were released in a freely available public database meant as a resource for research on the immune response to SARS-CoV-2. HLA class I and class II types, where available, came from metadata supplied by the sample provider rather than from assay-based typing. Subjects who had been exposed to COVID-19, were actively infected with it, or had recovered from it provided the deeply sampled blood TCRbeta repertoires that made up the dataset. Sample metadata almost always included a de-identified subject ID, COVID-19 status, age in years and sex. Study-wide conclusions, independent of this receptor: How much clinical and demographic metadata was included differed by source and by participant, and the metadata was provided uncurated.

From its cysteine to its phenylalanine, the CDR3 spans 12 amino acids. The kept DNA is CDR3 alone, 36 bases in frame from the first base. CDR1 and CDR2 are drawn from the germline V gene: SGHVS, FQNEAQ. Trimming at the junction amounts to 5 bases on V and 7 bases on J, and the germline ends lie 11 bases apart. TCRbeta CDR3 regions were amplified from genomic DNA by means of the immunoSEQ Assay, a bias-controlled multiplex PCR. Concerning the study's data processing: The number of nucleated cells in each sample was estimated from the amplification of reference gene primers within the assay. To quantify the absolute abundance of each unique TCRbeta CDR3 rearrangement, sequence reads were collapsed and filtered. For each sample, productive Simpson clonality was calculated by taking the square root of Simpson's diversity index across productive rearrangements. This is the immuneACCESS table as TCRdb keeps it, with only in-frame sequences that have V and J called. A part of the clones is gone; compared with another copy, unresolved V genes explain less than half, and the rest is unexplained. V and J calls and clone size are as listed in that table; D and trimming were resolved from the DNA. This sample holds about 140,000 clones; about 83% were observed only once. The ten biggest clones cover 3.4% of the sample.

In the prospective study, participants were 18 to 89 years old, resided in approximately 22 geographic areas of the United States, and were enrolled through a virtual design. Cohort assignment in the prospective study relied on participant-reported clinical history from a screening survey and a study questionnaire. Each participant in the prospective study had whole blood, serum and a nasopharyngeal or oropharyngeal swab collected by mobile phlebotomists. Additional blood draws and questionnaires over an approximately two-month period could optionally be provided by prospective study participants. Before DNA extraction, prospective study blood samples were shipped either frozen or at room temperature. Concerning this clone: The clone's antigen remains unknown. Base qualities were left out, and no much larger clone turns up one base away.

The chain joins TRBV7-8 to TRBJ2-5; perhaps TRBD1 is the D gene, with 6 bases matching. The sample was PBMCs or T cells enriched from blood (not recorded which). This clonotype was sampled from a woman aged 45-60 years with acute COVID-19. The nucleotide sequence reads TGTGCCAGCAGCCCGGACAGAGGGACCCAGTACTTC. The resulting protein is CASSPDRGTQYF.